Listed here is a single T cell receptor beta chain. What it binds is unknown. The sample is drawn from a study of T cell repertoires in cytomegalovirus infection. Study as a whole: CMV infection and matching HLA type were both indicated by public TCR beta signatures.

From germline, CDR1 is SGHVS and CDR2 FQNEAQ. J gave up 4 bases and V 4 bases, and 6 bases lay outside the gene matches. The CDR3 is 15 amino acids. One entry per CDR3 protein results from TCRdb running MiXCR on the reads. The sample shows over 150,000 distinct CDR3 sequences, 15% to 20% of them seen only once. General observations from the study: The study found HLA-C-restricted CMV-specific TCR beta clonotypes dominating the ex vivo response. The study identified carriers of CMV plus the relevant HLA from cumulative public TCR beta family frequency.

The clonotype originates from a human donor in good health (CMV status not recorded). Some clones in this sample may be carry-over from other donors' samples. The specimen sequenced was CD8+ T cells from PBMCs. V is TRBV7-8 and J is TRBJ2-1, with 8 bases fitting TRBD2. The CDR3 sequence: CASSSERGGYNEQFF. For the CDR3, the DNA is TGTGCCAGCAGCTCAGAACGGGGGGGATACAATGAGCAGTTCTTC.